This T cell receptor (beta chain) originates from a study of early T cells in non-severe SARS-CoV-2 infection. For the study at large: Sequencing used unsorted whole-blood bulk RNA, so chains lack pairing.

The study, taken as a whole, reports: Private and CD4 specificities were missed by VDJdb matching, which favored anti-spike CD8 responses.

The protocol attached unique molecular identifiers to individual cDNA molecules. Each CDR3 protein is one row after TCRdb ran MiXCR on the 5' RACE reads. The sample consists of around 64,000 distinct CDR3 sequences, about 12% of them appearing once. With respect to this clonotype: Its antigen is not identified.

The V gene's germline CDR1 is MDHEN and CDR2 SYDVKM. V lost 4 bases, J lost 13 bases, and 13 bases lay in between. The CDR3 extends over 11 amino acids. Sequencing used whole blood, obtained at baseline. The source is an adult who was a healthcare worker with PCR-confirmed SARS-CoV-2 infection or an uninfected control (not recorded which). The genes are TRBV28 and TRBJ1-2, with D uncertain. The chain's CDR3 is CASSSPTPSTF. For the CDR3, the DNA is TGTGCCAGCAGTTCCCCGACGCCTTCCACCTTC.